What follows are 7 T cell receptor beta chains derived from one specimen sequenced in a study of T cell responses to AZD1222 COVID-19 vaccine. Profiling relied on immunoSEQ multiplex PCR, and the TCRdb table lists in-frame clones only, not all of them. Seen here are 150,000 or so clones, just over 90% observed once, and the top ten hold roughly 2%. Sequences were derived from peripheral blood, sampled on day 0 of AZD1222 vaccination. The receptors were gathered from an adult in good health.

Here the CDR3 DNA reads TGTGCCAGCAGCCCCCAAGGATGGGTCAGCGACTATGGCTACACCTTC. Its translation: CASSPQGWVSDYGYTF. The chain links TRBV7-6 to TRBJ1-2; no reliable D call. Trimming left V 5 bases short and J 3 bases short, with 19 bases between. This CDR3 is built from 16 residues. Germline V CDR1 and CDR2: SGHVS, FNYEAQ.

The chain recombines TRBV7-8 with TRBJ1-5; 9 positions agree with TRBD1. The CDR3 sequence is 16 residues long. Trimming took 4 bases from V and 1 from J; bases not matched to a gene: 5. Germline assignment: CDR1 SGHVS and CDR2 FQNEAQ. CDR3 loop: CASSSQGAVSNQPQHF. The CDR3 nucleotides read TGTGCCAGCAGCTCACAGGGGGCGGTAAGCAATCAGCCCCAGCATTTT. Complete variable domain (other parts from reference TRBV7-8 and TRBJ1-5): GAGVSQSPRYKVAKRGQDVALRCDPISGHVSLFWYQQALGQGPEFLTYFQNEAQLDKSGLPSDRFFAERPEGSVSTLKIQRTQQEDSAVYLCASSSQGAVSNQPQHFGDGTRLSIL.

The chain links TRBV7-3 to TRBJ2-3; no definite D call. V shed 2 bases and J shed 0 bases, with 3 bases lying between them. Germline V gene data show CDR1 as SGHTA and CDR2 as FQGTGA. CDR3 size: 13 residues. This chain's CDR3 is CASSLGSTDTQYF. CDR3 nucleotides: TGTGCCAGCAGCTTAGGGAGCACAGATACGCAGTATTTT.

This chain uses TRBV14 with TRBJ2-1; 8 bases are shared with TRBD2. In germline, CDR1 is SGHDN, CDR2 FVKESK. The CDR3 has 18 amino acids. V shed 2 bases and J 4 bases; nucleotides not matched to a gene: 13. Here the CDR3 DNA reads TGTGCCAGCAGCCAACCCCGGGGGGGCCGCTCTAGGTACAATGAGCAGTTCTTC. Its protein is CASSQPRGGRSRYNEQFF.

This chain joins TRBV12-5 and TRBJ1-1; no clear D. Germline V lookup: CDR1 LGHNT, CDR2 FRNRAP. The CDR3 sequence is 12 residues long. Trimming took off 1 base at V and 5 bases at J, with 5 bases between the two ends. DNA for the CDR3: TGTGCTAGTGGTTTGGCAAGGACTGAAGCTTTCTTT. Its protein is CASGLARTEAFF.

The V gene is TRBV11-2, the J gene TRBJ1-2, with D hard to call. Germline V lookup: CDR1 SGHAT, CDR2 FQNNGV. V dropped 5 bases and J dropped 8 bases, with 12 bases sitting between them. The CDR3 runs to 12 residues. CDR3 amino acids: CASSATPLGYTF. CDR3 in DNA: TGTGCCAGCAGCGCGACCCCGTTGGGCTACACCTTC. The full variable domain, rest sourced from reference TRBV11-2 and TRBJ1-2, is EAGVAQSPRYKIIEKRQSVAFWCNPISGHATLYWYQQILGQGPKLLIQFQNNGVVDDSQLPKDRFSAERLKGVDSTLKIQPAKLEDSAVYLCASSATPLGYTFGSGTRLTVV.

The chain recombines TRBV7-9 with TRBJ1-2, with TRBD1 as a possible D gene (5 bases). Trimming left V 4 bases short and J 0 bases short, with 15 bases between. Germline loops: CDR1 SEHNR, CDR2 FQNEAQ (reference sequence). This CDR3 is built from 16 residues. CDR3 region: CASSSGAGWSNYGYTF. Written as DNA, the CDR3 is TGTGCCAGCAGCTCAGGAGCAGGGTGGTCTAACTATGGCTACACCTTC.